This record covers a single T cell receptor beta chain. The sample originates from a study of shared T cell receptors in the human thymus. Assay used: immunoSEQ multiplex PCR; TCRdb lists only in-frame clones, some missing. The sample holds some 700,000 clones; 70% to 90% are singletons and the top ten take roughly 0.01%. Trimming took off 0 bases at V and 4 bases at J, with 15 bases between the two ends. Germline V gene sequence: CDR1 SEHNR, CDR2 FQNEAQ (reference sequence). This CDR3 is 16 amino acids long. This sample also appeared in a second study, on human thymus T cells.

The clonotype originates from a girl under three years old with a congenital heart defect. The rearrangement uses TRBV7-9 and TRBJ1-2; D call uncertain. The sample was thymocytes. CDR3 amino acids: CASSLALGGSSYGYTF. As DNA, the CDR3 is TGTGCCAGCAGCTTAGCGCTGGGAGGATCTAGCTATGGCTACACCTTC.